These 9 T cell receptor beta chains originate from one sample sequenced in a study of cytomegalovirus exposure and HLA in healthy donors. PCR used 60 Vbeta primers and 13 Jbeta primers. TCRdb's copy holds only in-frame clones and misses some; the assay was immunoSEQ multiplex PCR. This sample has 180,000 or so clones, with more than 70% found just once. Sequencing used PBMCs. The source of these receptors is a male donor in good health and CMV-seronegative.

V gene TRBV2 combines with J gene TRBJ2-1, with 9 bases fitting TRBD2. Trimming at V came to 6 bases and at J to 0 bases, leaving 3 bases not matched to a gene. CDR1 and CDR2 (germline): SNHLY, FYNNEI. The CDR3 sequence is 15 residues long. In DNA, the CDR3 is TGTGCCAGCAGGGCGGGGGGGACCTCCTACAATGAGCAGTTCTTC. Translation: CASRAGGTSYNEQFF.

The rearrangement joins TRBV7-8 to TRBJ2-7; TRBD2 matches 7 bases. CDR3 length equals 15 residues. From germline, CDR1 is SGHVS and CDR2 FQNEAQ. The V segment lost 1 base and the J segment 0 bases; nucleotides outside the gene matches: 3. CDR3 DNA: TGTGCCAGCAGCTTAGGGGCTAGCGGCTCCTACGAGCAGTACTTC. Its translation is CASSLGASGSYEQYF.

In its sample, this clone was seen a few times. The V call is TRBV7-2, the J call TRBJ2-5, with 7 bases aligning to TRBD1. The DNA end is a closer match to TRBJ2-7, so the J assignment may be wrong. Germline values: CDR1 SGHTA, CDR2 FQGNSA. This CDR3 contains 15 residues. CDR3: CASSLNRQGGYEQYF. For the CDR3, the DNA is TGTGCCAGCAGCCTGAACAGACAGGGTGGTTACGAGCAGTACTTC.

V and J are TRBV27 and TRBJ2-7; D unresolved. The CDR3 runs 12 residues. V lost 5 bases and J 7 bases, leaving 12 bases between the germline ends. CDR1 and CDR2 (germline): MNHEY, SMNVEV (reference sequence). Here the CDR3 DNA reads TGTGCCAGCAGTGGTCGGGTCGGAGAGCAGTACTTC. The encoded protein is CASSGRVGEQYF.

V is TRBV5-5 and J is TRBJ1-1; no clear D gene. The germline V gene has CDR1 SGHKS and CDR2 YYEKEE (reference sequence). With 2 bases removed from V and 8 bases from J, the gap between germline ends came to 10 bases. The CDR3 has 12 residues. The CDR3 sequence is CASSFAQNEAFF. The CDR3 DNA reads TGTGCCAGCAGCTTTGCACAGAACGAAGCTTTCTTT.

This clone was seen more than once but under ten times. The genes are TRBV6-5 and TRBJ2-3, with D possibly matching TRBD2 (5 bases). Trimming stripped 7 bases from V and 4 bases from J, with 12 bases between. Germline-derived CDR1 and CDR2 are MNHEY and SVGAGI. The CDR3 loop spans 13 amino acids. CDR3 bases: TGTGCCAGCATCCAAGAGGGATCAGATACGCAGTATTTT. As protein: CASIQEGSDTQYF.

The chain has TRBV5-1 and TRBJ1-4, with unresolved D. The germline V and J ends were trimmed by 4 bases and 2 bases, with 12 bases remaining between them. CDR3 length equals 15 residues. Looked up from germline, CDR1 is SGHRS and CDR2 is YFSETQ. In nucleotides, the CDR3 is TGCGCCAGCAGCCAAAGCGGGAGCACTAATGAAAAACTGTTTTTT. It codes for CASSQSGSTNEKLFF.

The rearrangement uses TRBV6-1 and TRBJ1-5, with TRBD1 matching 7 bases. V lost 6 bases to trimming and J lost 1 base; unmatched junction nucleotides: 3. CDR3 size: 14 residues. Germline CDR1 reads MNHNS; CDR2 reads SASEGT. The CDR3, as DNA: TGTGCCAGCAGAGACAGGGTGAGCAATCAGCCCCAGCATTTT. The encoded protein is CASRDRVSNQPQHF.

The chain combines TRBV9 with TRBJ1-2; TRBD1 is a possible D gene (5 bases). The CDR3 sequence is 17 residues long. The germline V gene encodes CDR1 SGDLS and CDR2 YYNGEE. Trimming shortened V by 0 bases and J by 4 bases, and 19 bases separated the two germline ends. CDR3 sequence: CASSVGPTQGRSYGYTF. As DNA, the CDR3 is TGTGCCAGCAGCGTAGGCCCCACCCAGGGCCGGAGCTATGGCTACACCTTC.